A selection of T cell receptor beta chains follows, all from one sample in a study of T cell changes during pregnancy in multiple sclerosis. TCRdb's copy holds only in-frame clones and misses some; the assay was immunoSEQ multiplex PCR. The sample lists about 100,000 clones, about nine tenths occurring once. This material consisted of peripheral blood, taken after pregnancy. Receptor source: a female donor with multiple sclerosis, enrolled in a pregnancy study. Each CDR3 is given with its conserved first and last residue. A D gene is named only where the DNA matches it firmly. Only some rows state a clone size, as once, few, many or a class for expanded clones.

CDR3aa: CASSKTDRGNSPLHF
CDR3nt: TGTGCCAGCAGCAAAACGGACAGGGGTAATTCACCCCTCCACTTT
abundance: NA
v_gene: TRBV21-1
j_gene: TRBJ1-6
d_gene: NA

CDR3aa: CAISEYLDTGELFF
CDR3nt: TGTGCCATCAGTGAGTACTTGGACACCGGGGAGCTGTTTTTT
abundance: NA
v_gene: TRBV10-3
j_gene: TRBJ2-2
d_gene: NA

CDR3aa: CASRQGAREQYF
CDR3nt: TGTGCCAGTAGACAGGGGGCTCGCGAGCAGTACTTC
abundance: NA
v_gene: TRBV5-6
j_gene: TRBJ2-7
d_gene: TRBD1

CDR3aa: CASSREEGVTYEQYF
CDR3nt: TGTGCCAGCAGCCGCGAGGAGGGAGTCACCTACGAGCAGTACTTC
abundance: NA
v_gene: TRBV6-5
j_gene: TRBJ2-7
d_gene: NA

CDR3aa: CASSSVLQGEDTEAFF
CDR3nt: TGTGCCAGCAGCTCCGTCCTACAGGGAGAGGACACTGAAGCTTTCTTT
abundance: NA
v_gene: TRBV13
j_gene: TRBJ1-1
d_gene: NA

CDR3aa: CASSLDRGTNEKLFF
CDR3nt: TGTGCCAGCAGTTTGGACAGGGGAACTAATGAAAAACTGTTTTTT
abundance: NA
v_gene: TRBV2
j_gene: TRBJ1-4
d_gene: TRBD1

CDR3aa: CASSYGQAFTEAFF
CDR3nt: TGTGCCAGCAGTTACGGACAGGCATTCACTGAAGCTTTCTTT
abundance: NA
v_gene: TRBV6-5
j_gene: TRBJ1-1
d_gene: TRBD1

CDR3aa: CASKGTEETQYF
CDR3nt: TGTGCCAGCAAAGGGACAGAAGAGACCCAGTACTTC
abundance: NA
v_gene: TRBV6-5
j_gene: TRBJ2-5
d_gene: TRBD1

CDR3aa: CASSPPGLAAYNEQFF
CDR3nt: TGTGCCAGCAGCCCCCCGGGACTAGCGGCGTACAATGAGCAGTTCTTC
abundance: NA
v_gene: TRBV5-4
j_gene: TRBJ2-1
d_gene: TRBD2

CDR3aa: CASSGTGFAKTQYF
CDR3nt: TGCGCCAGCAGCGGGACAGGGTTTGCGAAGACCCAGTACTTC
abundance: NA
v_gene: TRBV5-1
j_gene: TRBJ2-5
d_gene: TRBD1

CDR3aa: CAWGGEATDTQYF
CDR3nt: TGTGCCTGGGGGGGGGAGGCGACAGATACGCAGTATTTT
abundance: NA
v_gene: TRBV30
j_gene: TRBJ2-3
d_gene: TRBD2

CDR3aa: CASSLAGGTDTQYF
CDR3nt: TGTGCCAGCAGTTTAGCGGGGGGCACAGATACGCAGTATTTT
abundance: NA
v_gene: TRBV27
j_gene: TRBJ2-3
d_gene: TRBD2

CDR3aa: CASSENRDTDTQYF
CDR3nt: TGTGCCAGCAGTGAAAACAGGGATACAGATACGCAGTATTTT
abundance: few
v_gene: TRBV2
j_gene: TRBJ2-3
d_gene: NA

CDR3aa: CASGMGGEAFF
CDR3nt: TGTGCCAGCGGCATGGGGGGTGAAGCTTTCTTT
abundance: NA
v_gene: TRBV27
j_gene: TRBJ1-1
d_gene: NA

CDR3aa: CASSLWTDSNQPQHF
CDR3nt: TGCGCCAGCAGCCTGTGGACAGATAGCAATCAGCCCCAGCATTTT
abundance: NA
v_gene: TRBV5-1
j_gene: TRBJ1-5
d_gene: NA

CDR3aa: CASSEPAGGLDQPQHF
CDR3nt: TGTGCCAGCAGTGAACCGGCAGGGGGCCTCGATCAGCCCCAGCATTTT
abundance: NA
v_gene: TRBV6-1
j_gene: TRBJ1-5
d_gene: TRBD1

CDR3aa: CASTSGGSGNTIYF
CDR3nt: TGCGCCAGCACCTCAGGGGGCTCTGGAAACACCATATATTTT
abundance: NA
v_gene: TRBV5-1
j_gene: TRBJ1-3
d_gene: TRBD1

CDR3aa: CASSLAGTAGNTIYF
CDR3nt: TGTGCCAGCAGTTTAGCCGGGACAGCTGGAAACACCATATATTTT
abundance: NA
v_gene: TRBV27
j_gene: TRBJ1-3
d_gene: TRBD1

CDR3aa: CASSTGQALVEKLFF
CDR3nt: TGTGCCAGCAGTACGGGACAGGCCCTTGTTGAAAAACTGTTTTTT
abundance: NA
v_gene: TRBV6-5
j_gene: TRBJ1-4
d_gene: TRBD1

CDR3aa: CAWSAGSPPFF
CDR3nt: TGTGCCTGGAGTGCAGGGTCTCCCCCTTTTTTT
abundance: NA
v_gene: TRBV30
j_gene: TRBJ1-3
d_gene: NA

CDR3aa: CASSLGLPGEEQYF
CDR3nt: TGCGCCAGCAGCCTGGGGTTGCCGGGGGAAGAGCAGTACTTC
abundance: NA
v_gene: TRBV5-1
j_gene: TRBJ2-7
d_gene: NA

CDR3aa: CSAQTRAYEQYF
CDR3nt: TGCAGCGCTCAGACTAGAGCCTACGAGCAGTACTTC
abundance: NA
v_gene: TRBV29-1
j_gene: TRBJ2-7
d_gene: NA

CDR3aa: CASSPLTSLSYEQYF
CDR3nt: TGTGCCAGCAGCCCATTGACTAGCCTCTCCTACGAGCAGTACTTC
abundance: NA
v_gene: TRBV11-2
j_gene: TRBJ2-7
d_gene: TRBD2

CDR3aa: CAIGGAGGPYEQYF
CDR3nt: TGTGCCATCGGGGGGGCGGGAGGGCCCTACGAGCAGTACTTC
abundance: NA
v_gene: TRBV10-3
j_gene: TRBJ2-7
d_gene: TRBD2

CDR3aa: CASRRNTGELFF
CDR3nt: TGTGCCAGCAGGAGAAACACCGGGGAGCTGTTTTTT
abundance: NA
v_gene: TRBV27
j_gene: TRBJ2-2
d_gene: NA

CDR3aa: CASSLAGTGGWQYF
CDR3nt: TGTGCCAGCAGTTTAGCCGGGACAGGGGGCTGGCAGTACTTC
abundance: NA
v_gene: TRBV27
j_gene: TRBJ2-7
d_gene: TRBD1

CDR3aa: CASRFNGGEGYTF
CDR3nt: TGTGCCAGCAGGTTCAACGGGGGTGAAGGCTACACCTTC
abundance: NA
v_gene: TRBV27
j_gene: TRBJ1-2
d_gene: NA

CDR3aa: CASSEVRGREQYF
CDR3nt: TGTGCCAGCAGTGAGGTCAGGGGGAGGGAGCAGTACTTC
abundance: NA
v_gene: TRBV2
j_gene: TRBJ2-7
d_gene: NA

CDR3aa: CASGLGGHNEQFF
CDR3nt: TGTGCCAGCGGTCTAGGGGGCCACAATGAGCAGTTCTTC
abundance: once
v_gene: TRBV27
j_gene: TRBJ2-1
d_gene: TRBD1

CDR3aa: CASSKGGEGVASNQPQHF
CDR3nt: TGTGCCAGCAGCAAAGGGGGGGAGGGGGTCGCTAGCAATCAGCCCCAGCATTTT
abundance: few
v_gene: TRBV21-1
j_gene: TRBJ1-5
d_gene: NA

CDR3aa: CASSRGPDEQFF
CDR3nt: TGTGCCAGTAGTAGGGGGCCCGATGAGCAGTTCTTC
abundance: NA
v_gene: TRBV19
j_gene: TRBJ2-1
d_gene: NA

CDR3aa: CATSIQGNSNQPQHF
CDR3nt: TGTGCCACCAGCATACAGGGAAATAGCAATCAGCCCCAGCATTTT
abundance: NA
v_gene: TRBV15
j_gene: TRBJ1-5
d_gene: NA

CDR3aa: CASRMRGSSYEQYF
CDR3nt: TGTGCCAGCAGGATGCGGGGGTCCTCCTACGAGCAGTACTTC
abundance: NA
v_gene: TRBV7-2
j_gene: TRBJ2-7
d_gene: TRBD2

CDR3aa: CASSHATGLAAYNEQFF
CDR3nt: TGCGCCAGCAGCCATGCCACGGGACTAGCGGCCTACAATGAGCAGTTCTTC
abundance: NA
v_gene: TRBV4-1
j_gene: TRBJ2-1
d_gene: TRBD2

CDR3aa: CASSLRASGGFYEQYF
CDR3nt: TGTGCCAGCAGTTTAAGGGCTAGCGGGGGGTTTTACGAGCAGTACTTC
abundance: NA
v_gene: TRBV27
j_gene: TRBJ2-7
d_gene: TRBD2